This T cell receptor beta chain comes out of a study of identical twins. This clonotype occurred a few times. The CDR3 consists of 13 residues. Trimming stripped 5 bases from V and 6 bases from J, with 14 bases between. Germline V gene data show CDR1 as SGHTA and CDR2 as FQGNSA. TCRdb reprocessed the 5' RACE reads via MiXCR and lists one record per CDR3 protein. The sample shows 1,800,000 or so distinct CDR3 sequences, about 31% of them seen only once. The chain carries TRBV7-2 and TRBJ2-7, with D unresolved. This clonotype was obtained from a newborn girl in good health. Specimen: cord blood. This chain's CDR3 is CASSPIRLVEQYF. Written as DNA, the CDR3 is TGTGCCAGCAGCCCCATCCGCCTTGTCGAGCAGTACTTC.